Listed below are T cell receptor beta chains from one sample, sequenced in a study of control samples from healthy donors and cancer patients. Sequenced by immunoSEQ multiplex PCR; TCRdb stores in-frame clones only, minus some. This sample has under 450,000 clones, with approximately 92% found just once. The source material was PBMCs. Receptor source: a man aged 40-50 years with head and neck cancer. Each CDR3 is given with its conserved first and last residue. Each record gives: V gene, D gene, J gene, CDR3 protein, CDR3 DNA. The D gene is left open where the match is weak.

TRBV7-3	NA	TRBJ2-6	CASSAEPGANVLTF	TGTGCCAGCAGCGCTGAACCGGGGGCCAACGTCCTGACTTTC
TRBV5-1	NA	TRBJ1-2	CASSLYNSNHPYGCTF	TGCGCCAGCAGCTTGTACAATTCCAATCACCCCTATGGCTGCACCTTC
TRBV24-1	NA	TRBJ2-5	CATSAYGETQYF	TGTGCCACCAGTGCATACGGGGAGACCCAGTACTTC
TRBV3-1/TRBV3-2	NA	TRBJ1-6	CASSPARGGPNNSPLHF	TGTGCCAGCAGCCCCGCCAGGGGCGGTCCAAATAATTCACCCCTCCACTTT
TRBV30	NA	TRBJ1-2	CAWSGGAGGYTF	TGTGCCTGGAGCGGCGGGGCTGGGGGCTACACCTTC
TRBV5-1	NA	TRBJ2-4	CASSFGAEAKNIQYF	TGCGCCAGCAGCTTTGGGGCGGAGGCCAAAAACATTCAGTACTTC
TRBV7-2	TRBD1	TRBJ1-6	CASSVDRGDNSPLHF	TGTGCCAGCAGCGTAGACAGGGGGGATAATTCACCCCTCCACTTT
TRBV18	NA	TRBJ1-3	CASSPIVQTSSGNTIYF	TGTGCCAGCTCACCTATTGTACAGACGAGCTCTGGAAACACCATATATTTT
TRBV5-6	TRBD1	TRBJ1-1	CASSSPVVGTGAEYYEAFF	TGTGCCAGCAGCTCCCCCGTAGTAGGGACAGGGGCGGAGTATTATGAAGCTTTCTTT
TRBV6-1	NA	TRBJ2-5	CASSETRSAGETQYF	TGTGCCAGCAGTGAAACCCGGAGCGCGGGCGAGACCCAGTACTTC
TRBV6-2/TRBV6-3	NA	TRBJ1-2	CASSYTLNYGYTF	TGTGCCAGCAGTTACACTCTGAACTATGGCTACACCTTC
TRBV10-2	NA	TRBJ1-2	CASREEPGTLGYGYTF	TGCGCCAGCAGAGAGGAGCCAGGGACTCTCGGCTATGGCTACACCTTC
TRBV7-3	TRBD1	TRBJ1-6	CASSFRGTGAGSPLHF	TGTGCCAGCAGCTTCCGTGGGACAGGGGCAGGCTCACCCCTCCACTTT
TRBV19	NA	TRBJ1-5	CASSMDFQSNQPQHF	TGTGCCAGTAGTATGGACTTCCAAAGCAATCAGCCCCAGCATTTT
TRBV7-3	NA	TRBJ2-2	CASSLWAQGGTGELFF	TGTGCCAGCAGCTTATGGGCACAGGGTGGGACTGGGGAGCTGTTTTTT
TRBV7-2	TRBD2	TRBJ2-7	CASSPRGGLYEQYF	TGTGCCAGCAGCCCCCGGGGGGGACTCTACGAGCAGTACTTC